The clone carrying this T cell receptor beta chain was detected only once. The sample comes from a study of control samples from healthy donors and cancer patients. Clones were read by immunoSEQ multiplex PCR, and TCRdb kept only the in-frame ones, dropping some. Altogether 150,000 to 200,000 clones are present, around 90% being singletons, with the ten largest covering 1.2% to 1.5%. Trimming shortened V by 2 bases and J by 2 bases, and 9 bases separated the two germline ends. The CDR3 loop spans 14 amino acids. CDR1 and CDR2 (germline): SGHTA, FQGTGA. Sequenced: blood. The chain is built from TRBV7-3 and TRBJ1-2, with D possibly being TRBD1 (5 bases). The clonotype originates from a woman aged 50 to 60 in good health. Here the CDR3 reads CASSLEAGNYGYTF. The CDR3 nucleotides read TGTGCCAGCAGCTTAGAAGCAGGGAACTATGGCTACACCTTC. Full variable domain (remainder filled in from reference TRBV7-3 and TRBJ1-2): GAGVSQTPSNKVTEKGKYVELRCDPISGHTALYWYRQSLGQGPEFLIYFQGTGAADDSGLPNDRFFAVRPEGSVSTLKIQRTERGDSAVYLCASSLEAGNYGYTFGSGTRLTVV.